This is a list of T cell receptor beta chains from one sample in a study of T-cell memory formation after mild COVID-19. TCRdb analysed the 5' RACE reads with MiXCR anew, one entry per CDR3 protein. The repertoire has approximately 440,000 distinct CDR3 sequences, approximately 20% of them found once; the top ten carry 8.4%. Sequenced: PBMCs or a T cell subset sorted from them (not recorded which). Receptors originate from an adult woman who had mild COVID-19 (a few samples of this study predate the infection). Cell type and time point are not known. The CDR3 runs from the conserved cysteine through the conserved F or W. Fields, in order: clone size, D gene, V gene, J gene, CDR3 protein, CDR3 DNA. A D gene is named only where the DNA matches it firmly. For some rows the clone size is stated as once, few or many, or as a class when expanded; others skip it.

-	TRBD2	TRBV9	TRBJ2-3	CASSVVGLAGVTDTQYF	TGTGCCAGCAGCGTAGTGGGACTAGCGGGGGTCACAGATACGCAGTATTTT
few	-	TRBV7-6	TRBJ1-1	CASSPGVPEAFF	TGTGCCAGCAGCCCAGGGGTCCCTGAAGCTTTCTTT
few	-	TRBV12-3/TRBV12-4	TRBJ1-1	CASTPGYKATEAFF	TGTGCCAGCACCCCGGGGTACAAGGCCACTGAAGCTTTCTTT
few	-	TRBV7-9	TRBJ1-2	CASSLRGGVYGYTF	TGTGCCAGCAGCTTACGGGGAGGGGTGTATGGCTACACCTTC
-	-	TRBV15	TRBJ2-1	CATRGMGNEQFF	TGTGCCACCCGTGGAATGGGCAATGAGCAGTTCTTC
-	-	TRBV12-3/TRBV12-4	TRBJ2-7	CASSLRGDAYEQYF	TGTGCCAGCAGTCTGCGAGGGGACGCGTACGAGCAGTACTTC
-	-	TRBV15	TRBJ2-5	CATSRDRLQETQYF	TGTGCCACCAGCAGGGACAGATTACAAGAGACCCAGTACTTC
many	TRBD1	TRBV7-3	TRBJ2-1	CASSLGQGTYNEQFF	TGTGCCAGCAGCTTAGGACAGGGAACCTACAATGAGCAGTTCTTC
few	-	TRBV6-5	TRBJ1-1	CASSFTGRAEAFF	TGTGCCAGCAGTTTCACAGGGAGGGCTGAAGCTTTCTTT
-	-	TRBV6-6	TRBJ1-2	CASSYSIGGAASGYTF	TGTGCCAGCAGTTACTCGATAGGAGGGGCTGCCTCAGGCTACACCTTC
few	TRBD2	TRBV29-1	TRBJ2-5	CSVLSGASGRQTQYF	TGCAGCGTTCTGTCCGGGGCTAGCGGGAGACAGACCCAGTACTTC
-	-	TRBV3-1	TRBJ1-5	CASSQMGGGSNQPQHF	TGTGCCAGCAGCCAAATGGGGGGTGGTAGCAATCAGCCCCAGCATTTT
-	-	TRBV4-2	TRBJ2-5	CASSQRRGYQETQYF	TGTGCCAGCAGCCAGCGGAGGGGGTACCAAGAGACCCAGTACTTC
few	-	TRBV12-3/TRBV12-4	TRBJ2-2	CASSLTALNTGELFF	TGTGCCAGCAGTTTGACAGCCCTGAACACCGGGGAGCTGTTTTTT
-	TRBD1	TRBV7-2	TRBJ1-5	CASSRRQGVGQPQHF	TGTGCCAGCAGCCGACGACAGGGAGTGGGTCAGCCCCAGCATTTT
-	-	TRBV11-3	TRBJ2-2	CASSLVQGRTGELFF	TGTGCCAGCAGCTTAGTCCAGGGTCGGACCGGGGAGCTGTTTTTT
-	-	TRBV4-1	TRBJ2-5	CASSPSDSIYGTQYF	TGCGCCAGCAGCCCCTCCGACAGCATTTACGGGACCCAGTACTTC
few	-	TRBV11-2	TRBJ2-3	CASSPRGTQYF	TGTGCCAGCAGCCCTCGCGGAACGCAGTATTTT
-	-	TRBV15	TRBJ2-5	CATSRGSQETQYF	TGTGCCACCAGCAGAGGGTCCCAAGAGACCCAGTACTTC
-	-	TRBV5-8	TRBJ2-3	CASSLHLNTQYF	TGTGCCAGCAGCCTACATTTAAATACGCAGTATTTT
many	TRBD2	TRBV19	TRBJ2-4	CASSTARAGGRGNIQYF	TGTGCCAGTAGTACGGCGCGGGCGGGAGGCCGCGGAAACATTCAGTACTTC
-	TRBD2	TRBV7-2	TRBJ2-5	CASSLVAGVQETQYF	TGTGCCAGCAGCTTAGTAGCGGGGGTCCAAGAGACCCAGTACTTC
few	TRBD1	TRBV7-8	TRBJ2-7	CASKDRDRSNEQYF	TGTGCCAGCAAAGACCGGGACAGGTCCAACGAGCAGTACTTC
-	-	TRBV5-1	TRBJ1-1	CASSLSWQLNTEAFF	TGCGCCAGCAGCTTGAGTTGGCAGCTGAACACTGAAGCTTTCTTT
-	TRBD2	TRBV7-9	TRBJ2-5	CASSLGVAGETQYF	TGTGCCAGCAGCTTAGGAGTAGCGGGAGAGACCCAGTACTTC
-	TRBD2	TRBV7-6	TRBJ2-2	CASSYTAIAGGVTGELFF	TGTGCCAGCAGCTATACCGCCATAGCGGGAGGGGTCACCGGGGAGCTGTTTTTT
many	TRBD2	TRBV9	TRBJ2-1	CASSVTSGWVNEQFF	TGTGCCAGCAGCGTCACTAGCGGGTGGGTCAATGAGCAGTTCTTC
-	-	TRBV7-2	TRBJ2-7	CASSPRTSEQYF	TGTGCCAGCAGCCCCCGGACGTCCGAGCAGTACTTC